This T cell receptor beta chain was found in a study of OX40 agonist ivuxolimab in advanced cancers. Study summary: Hepatocellular carcinoma, melanoma, renal cell or head and neck cancer affected the dose-escalation patients. Age averaged around 60 years (range about 23 to 85), and more than 80% were male. Notes on the study in general: At 0.1 to 3.0 mg/kg, clonal expansion of CD4+ and CD8+ blood T cells had occurred by week 6.

Unmatched junction bases numbered 5, after V lost 0 bases and J lost 4 bases. Per the germline V gene, CDR1 is MNHEY and CDR2 is SVGAGI. The CDR3 loop spans 15 amino acids. The method was immunoSEQ multiplex PCR; TCRdb's version includes in-frame clones alone and lacks a portion of them. The sample records approximately 65,000 clones, roughly 90% being singletons. Remarks on this clone: The antigen is undetermined. This same CDR3 is encoded by further DNA sequences in the sample.

Autoimmune disease history or systemic immunosuppression barred patients. V gene TRBV6-5 combines with J gene TRBJ2-7; 8 bases map to TRBD1. The source is an adult with an advanced solid tumor such as melanoma, head and neck, liver or kidney cancer. The specimen comprised CD4+ or CD8+ T cells sorted from blood, sampled in a trial of the OX40 agonist ivuxolimab. The CDR3 region is CASSYSSGQGYEQYF. CDR3 nucleotide sequence: TGTGCCAGCAGTTACTCATCTGGACAGGGTTACGAGCAGTACTTC.